This is a list of T cell receptor beta chains from one sample in a study of blood T cell repertoires in COVID-19. Only in-frame clones appear in the TCRdb table, and some are missing; sequencing was by immunoSEQ multiplex PCR. The repertoire holds more than 300,000 clones, with 90% as singletons. The sequenced sample was peripheral blood. The receptors were sampled from a woman aged 40 to 49 with COVID-19, enrolled during active disease. Both conserved end residues are part of each CDR3. Fields, in order: D gene, V gene, J gene, clone size, CDR3 protein, CDR3 DNA. A D gene is named only where the DNA matches it firmly. Clone size is stated in some rows and not others, as once, few, many or a class when expanded.

D: .; V: TRBV5-1; J: TRBJ2-7; size: .; CDR3: CASSAGMVRDEQYF; DNA: TGCGCCAGCAGCGCCGGGATGGTGCGGGACGAGCAGTACTTC
D: .; V: TRBV19; J: TRBJ1-2; size: .; CDR3: CASRLTGGAVYGYTF; DNA: TGTGCCAGTAGATTAACGGGGGGCGCAGTCTATGGCTACACCTTC
D: .; V: TRBV11-2; J: TRBJ2-7; size: once; CDR3: CASSQIRTSYEQYF; DNA: TGTGCCAGCAGTCAAATCAGAACCTCCTACGAGCAGTACTTC
D: TRBD1; V: TRBV4-3; J: TRBJ2-7; size: .; CDR3: CASSQEGRGRYEQYF; DNA: TGCGCCAGCAGCCAAGAAGGAAGGGGGCGATACGAGCAGTACTTC
D: .; V: TRBV18; J: TRBJ2-6; size: once; CDR3: CASSRSQGLAGANVLTF; DNA: TGTGCCAGCTCACGAAGCCAGGGTCTCGCTGGGGCCAACGTCCTGACTTTC
D: TRBD1; V: TRBV29-1; J: TRBJ2-2; size: .; CDR3: CSVLGGSNTGELFF; DNA: TGCAGCGTTTTAGGGGGCTCGAACACCGGGGAGCTGTTTTTT
D: .; V: TRBV9; J: TRBJ2-7; size: few; CDR3: CASKHRVFTYEQYF; DNA: TGTGCCAGTAAACACAGGGTTTTTACCTACGAGCAGTACTTC
D: TRBD1; V: TRBV5-1; J: TRBJ1-2; size: .; CDR3: CASSRVPGGREDTF; DNA: TGCGCCAGCAGCCGGGTTCCAGGGGGTCGAGAGGACACCTTC
D: .; V: TRBV19; J: TRBJ1-2; size: .; CDR3: CASSRETSGGYTF; DNA: TGTGCCAGTAGTAGAGAGACGTCCGGGGGCTACACCTTC
D: TRBD1; V: TRBV5-1; J: TRBJ1-6; size: once; CDR3: CASSLGGTGDSPLHF; DNA: TGCGCCAGCAGCTTGGGGGGGACAGGGGATTCACCCCTCCACTTT
D: .; V: TRBV3-1/TRBV3-2; J: TRBJ2-1; size: .; CDR3: CASSQGKGGNNEQFF; DNA: TGTGCCAGCAGCCAAGGGAAGGGAGGAAACAATGAGCAGTTCTTC
D: TRBD1; V: TRBV27; J: TRBJ1-2; size: .; CDR3: CASRLWGQSNGYTF; DNA: TGTGCCAGCCGACTCTGGGGACAGTCCAATGGCTACACCTTC
D: TRBD2; V: TRBV19; J: TRBJ2-2; size: .; CDR3: CASQAGTSGLRATGELFF; DNA: TGTGCCAGCCAAGCCGGGACTAGCGGGTTACGGGCCACCGGGGAGCTGTTTTTT
D: .; V: TRBV2; J: TRBJ2-3; size: .; CDR3: CARRDKGRDDTQYF; DNA: TGTGCCCGACGGGACAAGGGGCGTGATGATACGCAGTATTTT